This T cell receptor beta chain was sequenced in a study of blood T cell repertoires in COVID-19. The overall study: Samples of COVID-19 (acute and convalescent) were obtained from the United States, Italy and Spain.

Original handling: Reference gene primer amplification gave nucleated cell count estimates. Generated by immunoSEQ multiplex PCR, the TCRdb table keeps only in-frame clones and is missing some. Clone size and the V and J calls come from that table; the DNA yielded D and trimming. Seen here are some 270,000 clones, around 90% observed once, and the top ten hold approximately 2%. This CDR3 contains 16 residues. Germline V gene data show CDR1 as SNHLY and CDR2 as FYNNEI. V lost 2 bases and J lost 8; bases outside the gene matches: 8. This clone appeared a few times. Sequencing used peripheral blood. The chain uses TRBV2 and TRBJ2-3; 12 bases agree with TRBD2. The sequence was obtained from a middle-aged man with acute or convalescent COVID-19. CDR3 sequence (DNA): TGTGCCAGCAGTGAATTTAGGACTAGCGGGGACCTTACGCAGTATTTT. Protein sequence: CASSEFRTSGDLTQYF.